This T cell receptor (beta chain) was captured in a study of T cell changes during pregnancy in multiple sclerosis. Between the trimmed V and J ends, which lost 2 bases and 4 bases, there was a span of 13 bases. The CDR3 length is 15 residues. Germline lookup yields CDR1 MNHNY and CDR2 SVGAGI (reference sequence). Clones were sequenced by immunoSEQ multiplex PCR, and TCRdb holds only the in-frame ones, with some missing. This table has more than 45,000 clones, 94% appearing once. This chain uses TRBV6-6 with TRBJ2-3; maybe TRBD2 (7 bases). This specimen consisted of CD4+ T cells from peripheral blood mononuclear cells, obtained in the first trimester of pregnancy. The receptor was derived from a female donor with multiple sclerosis, enrolled in a pregnancy study. The CDR3 loop is CASSYPGRGADTQYF. CDR3 sequence (DNA): TGTGCCAGCAGTTACCCAGGGAGGGGGGCAGATACGCAGTATTTT.